The 22 T cell receptor beta chains below come from one sample, sequenced in a study of molecular identifiers for immune sequencing clone quantification. One entry per CDR3 protein, called by TCRdb with MiXCR from the PCR reads. The repertoire consists of hundreds of thousands of distinct CDR3 sequences, with 25% occurring once and the leading ten covering about 0.84%. Sequencing input: naive CD8+ T cells from blood, with Jurkat cell RNA spiked in. Regarding subset: FACS-sorted CD8+CD4-CCR7+CD45RA+ naive T cells. These receptors were taken from a human donor in good health. Some libraries in this study had Jurkat cell RNA spiked in.

The sample holds many counts of this clonotype. The chain combines TRBV19 with TRBJ1-5; 11 bases match TRBD1. The CDR3 extends over 14 amino acids. Looked up from germline, CDR1 is LNHDA and CDR2 is SQIVND (reference sequence). V trimming: 6 bases; J trimming: 7 bases; junction bases outside the gene matches: 5. The CDR3 region is CASSRDRGGQPQHF. The CDR3 DNA reads as TGTGCCAGTAGCCGGGACAGGGGGGGCCAGCCCCAGCATTTT.

Many counts were recorded for this clonotype. J is TRBJ1-5 and V is TRBV19; D gene unclear. V was cut by 5 bases and J by 3 bases, with 8 bases left in between. The CDR3 runs to 13 residues. CDR1 and CDR2 from the germline V gene are LNHDA and SQIVND (reference sequence). CDR3 residues: CASSWAVNQPQHF. The CDR3 region has the DNA TGTGCCAGTAGTTGGGCAGTCAATCAGCCCCAGCATTTT.

On this clonotype itself: A much larger clone lies a single base off, so this may be a read error. The V call is TRBV11-2, the J call TRBJ2-3; D possibly corresponds to TRBD2 (6 bases). The CDR3 has 14 residues. V lost 4 bases, J lost 5 bases, and 13 bases lay in between. CDR1 and CDR2 from the germline V gene are SGHAT and FQNNGV. CDR3 residues: CASSSISGVDTQYF. The CDR3 bases are TGTGCCAGCAGCTCAATCTCGGGAGTAGATACGCAGTATTTT.

This clonotype turned up a few times. The chain recombines TRBV4-2 with TRBJ2-5; TRBD2 matches 9 bases. The trim removed 0 bases at V and 5 bases at J, leaving 7 bases unmatched. This CDR3 has 16 residues. The germline V gene has CDR1 LGHNA and CDR2 YNFKEQ. This CDR3 reads CASSQEVAGVVETQYF. For the CDR3, the DNA is TGTGCCAGCAGCCAAGAAGTAGCGGGAGTGGTGGAGACCCAGTACTTC.

V usage is TRBV5-1 and J usage is TRBJ2-1; D might be TRBD2 (6 bases). This CDR3 is 16 amino acids long. Germline CDR1 and CDR2: SGHRS and YFSETQ. V lost 0 bases and J 2 bases, leaving 12 bases between the germline ends. The CDR3 region is CASSLVSLAAYNEQFF. Written as DNA, the CDR3 is TGCGCCAGCAGCTTGGTATCGTTAGCGGCCTACAATGAGCAGTTCTTC.

Turning to this clonotype: The junction departs from the called germline gene at one end, perhaps through a read error. The chain uses TRBV30 and TRBJ2-2, with D possibly matching TRBD2 (6 bases). This CDR3 comprises 13 residues. The germline V gene has CDR1 GTSNPN and CDR2 SVGIG (reference sequence). Here the CDR3 reads CAGGGENTGELLF. DNA for the CDR3: TGTGCCGGCGGAGGGGAGAACACCGGGGAGCTGCTTTTT.

This clonotype was seen at least ten times. The CDR3 spells CASSRDRQSNTEAFF. The CDR3 DNA sequence: TGTGCCAGCAGCCGGGATCGGCAGTCGAACACTGAAGCTTTCTTT. The rearrangement links TRBV4-2 to TRBJ1-1; D is undetermined. The V gene's germline CDR1 is LGHNA and CDR2 YNFKEQ. Between the trimmed V and J ends, which lost 4 bases and 1 base, there was a span of 13 bases. CDR3 length equals 15 residues.

The chain is built from TRBV4-1 and TRBJ2-1, with a weak D call TRBD1 (5 bases). The germline gives CDR1 MGHRA, CDR2 YSYEKL. This CDR3 has 15 amino acids. Between the trimmed V and J ends, which lost 1 base and 3 bases, there was a span of 10 bases. The CDR3 is CASSQVDTFYNEQFF. The CDR3 region has the DNA TGCGCCAGCAGCCAAGTGGACACCTTCTACAATGAGCAGTTCTTC.

The chain links TRBV3-1 to TRBJ2-7; D is unresolved. V was trimmed by 0 bases and J by 6 bases, leaving 18 bases between them. Germline loops: CDR1 LGHDT, CDR2 YNNKEL (reference sequence). The CDR3 has 16 residues. The CDR3 loop is CASSQDGPYLYVEQYF. CDR3 sequence (DNA): TGTGCCAGCAGCCAAGATGGGCCTTACCTATATGTCGAGCAGTACTTC.

This clonotype was seen a handful of times. The CDR3 DNA sequence: TGTGCCAGTAGTTGGACAGGTAGCGGGGGGTCCTACAATGAGCAGTTCTTC. This translates into CASSWTGSGGSYNEQFF. The chain uses TRBV19 and TRBJ2-1; 10 nucleotides match TRBD2. The trim removed 5 bases at V and 1 base at J, leaving 8 bases unmatched. The CDR3 extends over 17 amino acids. The germline V gene encodes CDR1 LNHDA and CDR2 SQIVND (reference sequence).

Concerning this clonotype itself: A much more abundant neighbour one base away suggests this may be a read error. The CDR3 region is CASSLEWHSGDTEAFF. The CDR3, as DNA: TGTGCCAGCAGCTTAGAATGGCATTCGGGGGACACTGAAGCTTTCTTT. J is TRBJ1-1 and V is TRBV11-2; D is possibly TRBD1 (5 bases). Germline-derived CDR1 and CDR2 are SGHAT and FQNNGV. Between the trimmed V and J ends, which lost 0 bases and 3 bases, there was a span of 14 bases. This CDR3 has 16 residues. The full variable domain, rest sourced from reference TRBV11-2 and TRBJ1-1, is EAGVAQSPRYKIIEKRQSVAFWCNPISGHATLYWYQQILGQGPKLLIQFQNNGVVDDSQLPKDRFSAERLKGVDSTLKIQPAKLEDSAVYLCASSLEWHSGDTEAFFGQGTRLTVV.

This chain uses TRBV5-8 with TRBJ1-1; D unresolved. This CDR3 is built from 10 residues. Germline V gene lookup returns CDR1 SGHTS and CDR2 YDEGEE. V was pared by 4 bases and J by 7 bases, with 5 bases between. The CDR3 bases are TGTGCCAGCAGCCCCATTGAAGCTTTCTTT. Translation: CASSPIEAFF.

This clonotype has only a few counts. The V gene is TRBV11-3, the J gene TRBJ2-1; possibly TRBD1 or TRBD2 for D (5 bases each). CDR1 is SGHNT, CDR2 YENEEA, per germline. V gave up 1 base and J gave up 7 bases, with 17 bases separating them. CDR3 length: 16 residues. Written as DNA, the CDR3 is TGTGCCAGCAGCTTAGCCGGGGCAGGGATTGTTAATGAGCAGTTCTTC. Protein product: CASSLAGAGIVNEQFF.

The V gene is TRBV29-1, the J gene TRBJ1-2; perhaps TRBD1 as D (6 bases). The CDR3 loop spans 12 amino acids. Trimming stripped 3 bases from V and 5 bases from J, with 10 bases between. CDR1 and CDR2 (germline): SQVTM, ANQGSEA. For the CDR3, the DNA is TGCAGCGTTGAGGGGGGGGCTTATGGCTACACCTTC. It yields the protein CSVEGGAYGYTF.

The table lists this clonotype with many counts. The DNA for the CDR3 is TGTGCCAGCTATCTGAACACTGAAGCTTTCTTT. It codes for CASYLNTEAFF. The chain employs TRBV2 and TRBJ1-1; D is undetermined. Trimming took 8 bases from V and 0 from J, leaving 4 bases between them. In germline, CDR1 is SNHLY, CDR2 FYNNEI. This CDR3 is built from 11 residues.

The chain joins TRBV4-1 to TRBJ2-7, with D possibly matching TRBD2 (6 bases). The CDR3 runs 16 residues. Trimming removed 1 base from V and 3 bases from J, with 16 bases in between. Germline V lookup: CDR1 MGHRA, CDR2 YSYEKL. CDR3 bases: TGCGCCAGCAGCCAAGTCGGGGGTGACAAGTTCTACGAGCAGTACTTC. Residues: CASSQVGGDKFYEQYF.

The table lists this clonotype with a few counts. The J gene is TRBJ1-2, the V gene TRBV10-3; 10 nucleotides agree with TRBD1. The CDR3 totals 16 residues. Germline assignment: CDR1 ENHRY and CDR2 SYGVKD. Unmatched junction bases numbered 10, after V lost 7 bases and J lost 2 bases. CDR3 in amino acids: CAIKTDRGDKNYGYTF. CDR3 bases: TGTGCCATCAAAACGGACAGGGGGGACAAAAACTATGGCTACACCTTC.

This clonotype has only a few counts. V is TRBV4-3 and J is TRBJ1-4; TRBD1 agrees at 8 bases. Germline-derived CDR1 and CDR2 are LGHNA and YSLEER. Trimming removed 0 bases from V and 5 bases from J; junction bases left unmatched: 5. The CDR3 is 16 amino acids. CDR3 coding DNA: TGCGCCAGCAGCCAAGATCGGGGACAGGTCAATGAAAAACTGTTTTTT. It codes for CASSQDRGQVNEKLFF.

Points on this clonotype: A read error may explain this, as a much larger clone is one base away. The chain carries TRBV30 and TRBJ2-2; the D gene is possibly TRBD1 (5 bases). This CDR3 is 15 amino acids long. V shed 2 bases and J shed 2 bases, with 12 bases lying between them. The V gene's germline CDR1 is GTSNPN and CDR2 SVGIG (reference sequence). This CDR3 reads CAWSLETANTGELFF. In DNA form, the CDR3 reads TGTGCCTGGAGTTTGGAGACAGCTAACACCGGGGAGCTGTTTTTT.

This clonotype occurred a few times. J is TRBJ2-7 and V is TRBV28, with 10 bases fitting TRBD2. J lost 0 bases, V lost 4 bases, and 3 bases had no gene match. Germline V gene data show CDR1 as MDHEN and CDR2 as SYDVKM. The CDR3 extends over 15 amino acids. The CDR3 is CASSSTSGVSYEQYF. Written as DNA, the CDR3 is TGTGCCAGCAGTTCAACTAGCGGGGTCTCCTACGAGCAGTACTTC.

This clonotype was seen many times. The genes are TRBV20-1 and TRBJ1-5; the D is unclear. Trimming stripped 0 bases from V and 2 bases from J, with 14 bases between. CDR1 DFQATT and CDR2 SNEGSKA come from the germline V gene (reference sequence). The CDR3 extends over 16 amino acids. The CDR3 DNA is TGCAGTGCTAGAGATCGCGGCAGGAGTGGCAATCAGCCCCAGCATTTT. Protein product: CSARDRGRSGNQPQHF.

This clonotype was seen repeatedly, ten times or more. The rearrangement uses TRBV28 and TRBJ2-1, with TRBD1 identical over 10 bases. Germline CDR1 reads MDHEN; CDR2 reads SYDVKM. The CDR3 sequence is 12 residues long. V shed 8 bases, J shed 6 bases, and the junction held 1 base outside the gene matches. In DNA, the CDR3 is TGTGCCAGCGGGGACAGGGGCAATGAGCAGTTCTTC. It is translated as CASGDRGNEQFF.